These 5 T cell receptor beta chains were sequenced from one sample in a study of post-analysis software for immune sequencing data. Study observations and caveats: Elevated frequency relative to controls characterized several TRBV segments in patients, TRBV5-6, TRBV5-1 and TRBV20-1 among them.

Unique molecular identifiers were present in the TCR beta cDNA libraries. TCRdb analysed the PCR reads with MiXCR anew, one entry per CDR3 protein. The table shows roughly 800,000 distinct CDR3 sequences, with about 27% occurring only once. These receptors' antigens are unknown. Sequencing used blood. The receptors were gathered from a girl aged 10 to 17 with multiple sclerosis.

This clonotype appeared a few times. This chain uses TRBV12-3 or TRBV12-4 with TRBJ2-2, with no clear D. This CDR3 has 14 amino acids. The germline V and J ends were trimmed by 10 bases and 4 bases, with 16 bases remaining between them. For the CDR3, the DNA is TGTGCCACCCACCGGGCTCCGGTCACCGGGGAGCTGTTTTTT. Translating it yields CATHRAPVTGELFF.

Only a few counts were recorded for this clonotype. This chain links TRBV20-1 with TRBJ2-6, with 11 bases matching TRBD1. The CDR3 sequence is 16 residues long. From germline, CDR1 is DFQATT and CDR2 SNEGSKA (reference sequence). Trimming cost V 6 bases and J 0 bases; bases outside gene matches: 4. The CDR3 loop reads CSAADRGLSGANVLTF. The CDR3 DNA reads as TGCAGTGCCGCGGACAGGGGGCTCTCTGGGGCCAACGTCCTGACTTTC.

V usage is TRBV18 and J usage is TRBJ1-4; a possible D gene is TRBD1 (5 bases). Germline V gives CDR1 KGHSH, CDR2 LQKENI. The CDR3 is 15 amino acids. The V and J ends lost 3 bases and 5 bases respectively, with 13 bases between them. The CDR3 sequence is CASSPSGGLNEKLFF. CDR3 coding DNA: TGTGCCAGCTCACCGAGTGGGGGTCTGAATGAAAAACTGTTTTTT.

J is TRBJ1-1 and V is TRBV12-3 or TRBV12-4; the D gene is possibly TRBD1 (6 bases). The CDR3 contains 13 residues. V was clipped by 10 bases and J by 4 bases, with 16 bases between them. The CDR3 DNA sequence: TGTGCCACCAGGGGAGGCGGTGGCACTGAAGCTTTCTTT. It specifies CATRGGGGTEAFF.

This chain joins TRBV10-3 and TRBJ2-7; 9 bases align to TRBD2. The CDR3 runs to 11 residues. Losses at the gene ends were 8 bases for V and 10 bases for J; bases not matched to a gene: 6. CDR1 and CDR2 from the germline V gene are ENHRY and SYGVKD. CDR3 DNA: TGTGCCATCGGCGGGGGGGAGTCCCAGTACTTC. Its translation: CAIGGGESQYF.